This section outlines one T cell receptor beta chain sequence together with its context. The sample comes from a study of T cell changes during pregnancy in multiple sclerosis. Sequenced by immunoSEQ multiplex PCR; TCRdb stores in-frame clones only, minus some. This table holds about 93,000 clones, almost 95% found once. CDR1 SGHTS and CDR2 YDEGEE come from the germline V gene. CDR3 length: 13 residues. Trimming pared 10 bases from V and 8 bases from J, leaving 18 bases between. The sequence came from a female donor with multiple sclerosis, enrolled in a pregnancy study. The chain uses TRBV5-8 and TRBJ1-4; the D gene is possibly TRBD1 (5 bases). The sample here was peripheral blood, taken after pregnancy. CDR3 nucleotides: TGTGCCCTCAAAGGGCAGGGCAAAGAAAAACTGTTTTTT. It translates to CALKGQGKEKLFF.